Listed here are 27 T cell receptor beta chains from one sample, sequenced in a study of multiple sclerosis patients with progressive multifocal leukoencephalopathy. Stated time point: about six months of natalizumab therapy. Repertoires were generated with immunoSEQ multiplex PCR, while TCRdb's copy carries only in-frame clones and drops some. Among tens of thousands of clones listed, about nine tenths were seen once. This specimen consisted of PBMCs, obtained from a patient treated with natalizumab. The receptors were sampled from a human donor with multiple sclerosis.

This clone was found a few times. The J gene is TRBJ1-1, the V gene TRBV10-3; 7 bases line up with TRBD1. Looked up from germline, CDR1 is ENHRY and CDR2 is SYGVKD. The CDR3 has 16 amino acids. V gave up 2 bases and J gave up 1 base; unmatched junction bases: 7. CDR3 residues: CAISEVAGTANTEAFF. The CDR3 coding sequence is TGTGCCATCAGTGAGGTGGCCGGGACAGCGAACACTGAAGCTTTCTTT.

Note on this clone: A junction boundary mismatches the germline segment, possibly from a read error. V and J are TRBV7-2 and TRBJ2-3; TRBD1 might be the D (5 bases). This CDR3 has 15 residues. The V gene's germline CDR1 is SGHTA and CDR2 FQGNSA. CDR3 coding DNA: TGTGCCAGCACCTTACGGAGACAGCGCACAGATACGCAGTATTTT. Translating gives CASTLRRQRTDTQYF.

The CDR3 loop reads CASSLSRGLNTEAFF. DNA of the CDR3: TGTGCCAGCAGCTTGTCCAGGGGATTGAACACTGAAGCTTTCTTT. The chain combines TRBV7-2 with TRBJ1-1; perhaps TRBD1 as D (6 bases). The germline gives CDR1 SGHTA, CDR2 FQGNSA. This CDR3 has 15 amino acids. Trimming stripped 3 bases from V and 0 bases from J, with 11 bases between.

The chain recombines TRBV5-1 with TRBJ1-1, with 7 bases fitting TRBD1. With V trimmed by 4 bases and J by 11 bases, 14 bases remained unmatched. From germline, CDR1 is SGHRS and CDR2 YFSETQ. This CDR3 contains 14 residues. CDR3 residues: CASSVDRVVAGAFF. The CDR3 nucleotides read TGCGCCAGCAGCGTAGACAGGGTTGTCGCCGGGGCTTTCTTT.

V gene TRBV6-5 combines with J gene TRBJ1-4; no definite D call. The CDR3 is made up of 16 amino acids. The germline V and J ends were trimmed by 0 bases and 5 bases, with 13 bases remaining between them. The V gene's germline CDR1 is MNHEY and CDR2 SVGAGI. CDR3 sequence reads: CASSYSINSRNEKLFF. CDR3 nucleotides: TGTGCCAGCAGTTACTCGATCAACAGCCGGAATGAAAAACTGTTTTTT.

The chain carries TRBV29-1 and TRBJ2-5; 9 bases are shared with TRBD1. This CDR3 has 15 amino acids. The germline V gene encodes CDR1 SQVTM and CDR2 ANQGSEA. Trimming at V came to 0 bases and at J to 1 base, leaving 3 bases not matched to a gene. CDR3 sequence reads: CSVEDGTGPQETQYF. For the CDR3, the DNA is TGCAGCGTTGAAGACGGGACAGGGCCCCAAGAGACCCAGTACTTC.

The chain carries TRBV6-5 and TRBJ2-1; D possibly matches TRBD1 or TRBD2 (6 bases each). V shed 5 bases and J shed 12 bases, with 11 bases lying between them. CDR3 size: 11 residues. The V gene's germline CDR1 is MNHEY and CDR2 SVGAGI. Here the CDR3 reads CASSQGGPQFF. The CDR3 DNA sequence: TGTGCCAGCAGTCAAGGGGGGCCGCAGTTCTTC.

The chain uses TRBV25-1 and TRBJ2-7; 10 bases agree with TRBD2. Per the germline V gene, CDR1 is MGHDK and CDR2 is SYGVNS. The CDR3 totals 15 residues. V was clipped by 3 bases and J by 4 bases; unmatched bases: 6. The CDR3 sequence is CASSDAGTSEYEQYF. The CDR3 bases are TGTGCCAGCAGTGACGCCGGGACTAGCGAATACGAGCAGTACTTC.

V gene TRBV18 combines with J gene TRBJ1-2, with D possibly being TRBD1 (5 bases). The CDR3 length is 15 residues. CDR1 and CDR2 from the germline V gene are KGHSH and LQKENI. V lost 4 bases and J lost 8, with 20 bases in between. The CDR3 sequence is CASSLYQGRAAGYTF. The CDR3 DNA reads as TGTGCCAGCTCACTCTACCAGGGCCGAGCGGCCGGCTACACCTTC.

J is TRBJ2-2 and V is TRBV5-1, with D perhaps matching TRBD2 (6 bases). V lost 0 bases and J 6 bases, leaving 9 bases between the germline ends. This CDR3 region has 14 residues. Germline CDR1 SGHRS, CDR2 YFSETQ. The CDR3 DNA reads as TGCGCCAGCAGCTTGGCGCGGGACGCCGGGGAGCTGTTTTTT. It is translated as CASSLARDAGELFF.

In DNA, the CDR3 is TGTGCCAGCAGTCGCCCGGGCTTAAGCAATCAGCCCCAGCATTTT. Translation gives CASSRPGLSNQPQHF. V gene TRBV28 combines with J gene TRBJ1-5, with D uncertain. V shed 5 bases and J shed 1 base, with 12 bases lying between them. The CDR3 loop spans 15 amino acids. CDR1 is MDHEN and CDR2 is SYDVKM in the germline V gene.

This clone was detected only a few times. The J gene is TRBJ2-1, the V gene TRBV6-5, with D unresolved. The CDR3 consists of 15 residues. The V end was cut by 3 bases, the J end by 5 bases, with 14 bases between. CDR1 and CDR2 from the germline V gene are MNHEY and SVGAGI. CDR3 protein: CASSYRPGRNNEQFF. CDR3 nucleotide sequence: TGTGCCAGCAGTTATAGGCCGGGCCGGAACAATGAGCAGTTCTTC.

This clone was observed a handful of times. The V call is TRBV10-3, the J call TRBJ2-7; no reliable D call. Germline assignment: CDR1 ENHRY and CDR2 SYGVKD. The V end was cut by 2 bases, the J end by 3 bases, with 2 bases between. This CDR3 is 11 amino acids long. This chain's CDR3 is CAISEGYEQYF. CDR3 coding DNA: TGTGCCATCAGTGAGGGCTACGAGCAGTACTTC.

The chain carries TRBV10-1 and TRBJ1-5; D is perhaps TRBD1 (5 bases). With 9 bases removed from V and 9 bases from J, the gap between germline ends came to 12 bases. In germline, CDR1 is WNHNN, CDR2 SYGVQD (reference sequence). The CDR3 is made up of 11 amino acids. CDR3 coding DNA: TGCGCCAGTTTCCTGAGGGGGCCCCAGCATTTT. Amino acid sequence: CASFLRGPQHF.

The chain uses TRBV19 and TRBJ1-6; a weak D match, TRBD1 (6 bases). Germline V CDR1 and CDR2: LNHDA, SQIVND (reference sequence). The V end was cut by 5 bases, the J end by 10 bases, with 12 bases between. This CDR3 has 13 amino acids. CDR3 coding DNA: TGTGCCAGTAGTCAGGACAGAGGATCACCCCTCCACTTT. It codes for CASSQDRGSPLHF. Supplemented by reference TRBV19 and TRBJ1-6, the full variable domain reads DGGITQSPKYLFRKEGQNVTLSCEQNLNHDAMYWYRQDPGQGLRLIYYSQIVNDFQKGDIAEGYSVSREKKESFPLTVTSAQKNPTAFYLCASSQDRGSPLHFGNGTRLTVT.

This chain uses TRBV19 with TRBJ1-1, with D unresolved. The CDR3 is made up of 13 amino acids. Germline CDR1 LNHDA, CDR2 SQIVND (reference sequence). Between the trimmed V and J ends, which lost 3 bases and 1 base, there was a span of 6 bases. CDR3 region: CASSIRQNTEAFF. As DNA, the CDR3 is TGTGCCAGTAGTATCCGACAGAACACTGAAGCTTTCTTT.

The rearrangement links TRBV29-1 to TRBJ1-1; D might be TRBD1 (6 bases). V was cut by 7 bases and J by 3 bases, with 12 bases left in between. CDR1 SQVTM and CDR2 ANQGSEA come from the germline V gene. The CDR3 sequence is 12 residues long. This chain's CDR3 is CSGTGRDTEAFF. DNA of the CDR3: TGCAGCGGCACAGGGCGGGACACTGAAGCTTTCTTT.

This chain joins TRBV27 and TRBJ1-4; no clear D. The germline V gene encodes CDR1 MNHEY and CDR2 SMNVEV (reference sequence). Trimming left V 7 bases short and J 0 bases short, with 12 bases between. The CDR3 has 15 residues. The CDR3 DNA is TGTGCCAGCAATAGCAGGACCGCAACTAATGAAAAACTGTTTTTT. Residues: CASNSRTATNEKLFF.

About this clone itself: This sample also contains other DNA sequences that code for the same CDR3. The chain uses TRBV15 and TRBJ2-1; 13 bases are shared with TRBD2. Looked up from germline, CDR1 is LNHNV and CDR2 is YYDKDF (reference sequence). J lost 10 bases, V lost 4 bases, and 7 bases had no gene match. CDR3 length: 15 amino acids. The CDR3 sequence is CATSTRTSGSGEQFF. DNA for the CDR3: TGTGCCACCAGCACCCGGACTAGCGGGAGTGGCGAGCAGTTCTTC.

On this clone itself: An end of the junction differs from the germline gene, which may be a read error. The V and J genes are TRBV7-2 and TRBJ1-1, with D maybe TRBD1 (6 bases). Germline lookup yields CDR1 SGHTA and CDR2 FQGNSA. This CDR3 region has 16 residues. Here the CDR3 reads CASSSWGSRGNAEAFF. The DNA for the CDR3 is TGTGCCAGCAGCTCCTGGGGGAGTAGGGGGAACGCTGAAGCTTTCTTT.

The V gene is TRBV2, the J gene TRBJ2-1; TRBD2 matches at 11 bases. V was clipped by 6 bases and J by 4 bases; unmatched bases: 8. CDR1 is SNHLY, CDR2 FYNNEI, per germline. The CDR3 has 16 amino acids. The CDR3 region is CASRGIAGGNYNEQFF. CDR3 coding DNA: TGTGCCAGCAGGGGCATAGCGGGAGGGAATTACAATGAGCAGTTCTTC.

V usage is TRBV6-1 and J usage is TRBJ1-1; D is perhaps TRBD1 (5 bases). Trimming removed 6 bases at V and 3 bases at J, with 17 bases between. The CDR3 runs to 15 residues. The germline V gene encodes CDR1 MNHNS and CDR2 SASEGT. CDR3 amino acids: CASRPDPLRDTEAFF. The DNA for the CDR3 is TGTGCCAGCAGACCTGACCCCCTCAGGGACACTGAAGCTTTCTTT.

This chain links TRBV5-4 with TRBJ2-7; TRBD2 is a possible D gene (5 bases). The V end was cut by 3 bases, the J end by 2 bases, with 12 bases between. This CDR3 spans 14 amino acids. Looked up from germline, CDR1 is SGHNT and CDR2 is YYREEE (reference sequence). CDR3 loop: CASSSRTETYEQYF. The CDR3 DNA is TGTGCCAGCAGCTCGAGGACTGAAACCTACGAGCAGTACTTC.

The V call is TRBV12-5, the J call TRBJ1-5; no clear D. The CDR3 is 13 amino acids. Germline CDR1 and CDR2: LGHNT and FRNRAP. V was cut by 6 bases and J by 4 bases, with 10 bases left in between. The CDR3 DNA is TGTGCTAGTGGCCCAGGATTAAATCAGCCCCAGCATTTT. Translated: CASGPGLNQPQHF.

V and J are TRBV10-1 and TRBJ2-7, with TRBD2 identical over 9 bases. J lost 5 bases, V lost 2 bases, and 10 bases had no gene match. CDR3 length: 16 amino acids. Germline V gene data show CDR1 as WNHNN and CDR2 as SYGVQD (reference sequence). The CDR3 DNA reads TGCGCCAGCAGTGAGAAGGCCAAAGCGGGGGGCCACGAGCAGTACTTC. It codes for CASSEKAKAGGHEQYF.

In this sample, this clone is large. The rearrangement uses TRBV10-3 and TRBJ1-4, with D perhaps matching TRBD1 (6 bases). V lost 3 bases to trimming and J lost 2 bases, with 16 bases between them. CDR3 size: 17 residues. Germline CDR1 and CDR2: ENHRY and SYGVKD. CDR3 region: CAISERATGPTNEKLFF. DNA for the CDR3: TGTGCCATCAGTGAAAGGGCGACAGGTCCGACTAATGAAAAACTGTTTTTT.

The chain joins TRBV27 to TRBJ1-4; the D gene is possibly TRBD1 (5 bases). Trimming took off 5 bases at V and 1 base at J, with 11 bases between the two ends. Germline-derived CDR1 and CDR2 are MNHEY and SMNVEV (reference sequence). The CDR3 contains 15 residues. As DNA, the CDR3 is TGTGCCAGCAGTGACGTCAGGGAAACTAATGAAAAACTGTTTTTT. Translated: CASSDVRETNEKLFF.